Listed here is a single T cell receptor (beta chain). CDR1 LGHDT and CDR2 YNNKEL come from the germline V gene (reference sequence). Between the trimmed V and J ends, which lost 4 bases and 8 bases, there was a span of 14 bases. The CDR3 is 14 residues long. The sample originates from a study of blood T cell repertoires in COVID-19. About the study: From T cells, B-cell-depleted T cells, or PBMCs came the material, which was cDNA or gDNA.

TCRdb's table, derived via immunoSEQ multiplex PCR, lists solely in-frame clones and lacks some. The sample contains about 240,000 clones, 70% to 85% of which appear only once. The rearrangement joins TRBV3-1 (or the pseudogene TRBV3-2) to TRBJ2-2; D not certain. The source is a woman of 80 years or more with acute or convalescent COVID-19. Sequenced input: peripheral blood. CDR3 sequence: CASSLLGKEGELFF. CDR3 nucleotides: TGTGCCAGCAGCCTCCTCGGAAAGGAGGGGGAGCTGTTTTTT.